This is a list of T cell receptor beta chains from one sample in a study of persistence of HIV-infected CD4 T cells. This table comes from immunoSEQ multiplex PCR, and its TCRdb copy is limited to in-frame clones, with some not included. This table has over 60,000 clones, 70% to 75% appearing once. For these TCRs, the target antigens are not known. Sequenced material: CD4+ T cells sorted from PBMCs after approximately 19-hour stimulation, taken from a patient who received antiretroviral therapy. The origin of the receptors is an adult man with HIV who was CMV-seropositive. The CDR3 runs from the conserved cysteine through the conserved F or W. D genes are given only for firm matches. A clone size is listed for some rows: how often the clone was seen (once, few, many), or a class if it is expanded.

d_call clone_size cdr3_length j_call v_call cdr3_aa cdr3_nt
- few 14 TRBJ1-5 TRBV27 CASSLRGGNQPQHF TGTGCCAGCAGCCTCAGGGGAGGCAATCAGCCCCAGCATTTT
TRBD1 few 15 TRBJ1-5 TRBV28 CASRGQTHSNQPQHF TGTGCCAGCAGGGGACAGACTCATAGCAATCAGCCCCAGCATTTT
- - 13 TRBJ1-3 TRBV6-6 CASSSSLGNTIYF TGTGCCAGCAGTTCCTCCCTTGGAAACACCATATATTTT
TRBD2 - 15 TRBJ2-1 TRBV5-4 CASSPTIAGHNEQFF TGTGCCAGCAGCCCCACAATAGCGGGACACAATGAGCAGTTCTTC
TRBD2 few 15 TRBJ2-3 TRBV7-9 CAGSVQRGSTDTQYF TGTGCCGGGTCGGTACAGCGGGGCAGCACAGATACGCAGTATTTT
- - 15 TRBJ1-2 TRBV5-5 CASRPVSQGGHGYTF TGTGCCAGCAGGCCGGTCAGTCAGGGCGGCCATGGCTACACCTTC
- few 13 TRBJ1-5 TRBV4-1 CASSQSPRQPQHF TGCGCCAGCAGCCAAAGTCCTCGCCAGCCCCAGCATTTT
- - 14 TRBJ2-3 TRBV2 CASRVTDNTDTQYF TGTGCCAGCAGGGTTACAGATAACACAGATACGCAGTATTTT
TRBD1 - 16 TRBJ1-1 TRBV18 CASSTGTVGLNTEAFF TGTGCCAGCTCAACTGGGACAGTCGGTTTGAACACTGAAGCTTTCTTT
- - 13 TRBJ1-1 TRBV7-9 CASSLEGGTEAFF TGTGCCAGCAGCTTAGAAGGGGGCACTGAAGCTTTCTTT
TRBD1 medium-sized 16 TRBJ2-1 TRBV6-5 CASSYPRDRGPSEQFF TGTGCCAGCAGTTACCCCCGGGACAGGGGCCCCAGTGAGCAGTTCTTC
- - 15 TRBJ2-1 TRBV27 CASSLGQLTYNEQFF TGTGCCAGCAGTTTAGGGCAGCTAACCTACAATGAGCAGTTCTTC